The entry below gives a single T cell receptor beta chain sequence along with its context. This sample stems from a study of blood T cell repertoires in COVID-19. Study-level information: There were acute and convalescent COVID-19 samples, and they came from the United States, Italy and Spain. PBMCs, B-cell-depleted T cells, or T cells were the source of the cDNA or gDNA that made up the material.

Germline V gives CDR1 LNHDA, CDR2 SQIVND (reference sequence). V was trimmed by 2 bases and J by 4 bases, leaving 8 bases between them. The CDR3 has 13 residues. In the original workflow: Cell counts per sample came from amplifying reference gene primers. The assay was immunoSEQ multiplex PCR, and TCRdb's table has in-frame clones only and misses some. V, J and clone size derive from that table, while D and trimming were established from the DNA sequence. The sample yields around 220,000 clones, more than 65% seen once. The material sequenced was peripheral blood. V and J are TRBV19 and TRBJ1-2; D uncertain. The sequence was obtained from a woman aged 40 to 50 with active or convalescent COVID-19. The DNA for the CDR3 is TGTGCCAGTAGTATAATGCCAGTCTATGGCTACACCTTC. Protein: CASSIMPVYGYTF. The full variable domain, rest sourced from reference TRBV19 and TRBJ1-2, is DGGITQSPKYLFRKEGQNVTLSCEQNLNHDAMYWYRQDPGQGLRLIYYSQIVNDFQKGDIAEGYSVSREKKESFPLTVTSAQKNPTAFYLCASSIMPVYGYTFGSGTRLTVV.